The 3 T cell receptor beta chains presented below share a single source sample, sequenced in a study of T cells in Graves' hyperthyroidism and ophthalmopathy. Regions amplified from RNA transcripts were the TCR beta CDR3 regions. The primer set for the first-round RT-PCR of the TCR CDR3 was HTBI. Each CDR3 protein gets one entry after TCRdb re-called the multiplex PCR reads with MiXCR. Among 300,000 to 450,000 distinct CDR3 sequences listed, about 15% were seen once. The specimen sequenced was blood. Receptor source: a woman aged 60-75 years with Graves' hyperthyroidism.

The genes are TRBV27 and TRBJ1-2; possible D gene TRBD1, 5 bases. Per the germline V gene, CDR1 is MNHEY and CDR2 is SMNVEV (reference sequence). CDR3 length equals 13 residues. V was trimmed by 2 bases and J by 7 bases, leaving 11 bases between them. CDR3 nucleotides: TGTGCCAGCAGTTTACAGGGCTCTAGTGGCTACACCTTC. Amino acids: CASSLQGSSGYTF.

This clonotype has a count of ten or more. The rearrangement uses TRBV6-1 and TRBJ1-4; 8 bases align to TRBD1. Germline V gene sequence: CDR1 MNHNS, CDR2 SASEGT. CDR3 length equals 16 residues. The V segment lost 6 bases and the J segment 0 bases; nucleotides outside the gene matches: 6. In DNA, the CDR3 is TGTGCCAGCAGAACGGACAGGGCAACAACTAATGAAAAACTGTTTTTT. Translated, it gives CASRTDRATTNEKLFF.

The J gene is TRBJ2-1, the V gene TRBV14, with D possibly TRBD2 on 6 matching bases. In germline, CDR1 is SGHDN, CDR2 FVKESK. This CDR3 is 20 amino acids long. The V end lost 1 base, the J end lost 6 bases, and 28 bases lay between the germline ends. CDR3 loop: CASSQGPRWRENTRRNEQFF. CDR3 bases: TGTGCCAGCAGCCAAGGGCCCCGTTGGAGGGAGAATACCAGACGCAATGAGCAGTTCTTC.